These 8 T cell receptor beta chains came from one sample sequenced in a study of T-cell reconstitution after alpha-beta-depleted transplantation in children. Researchers prepared the TCRbeta library using unique molecular identifiers, the study reports. TCRdb recomputed calls from the PCR reads with MiXCR, one row per CDR3 protein. The data hold roughly 250,000 distinct CDR3 sequences, with roughly 8.2% observed a single time. The sample in question was PBMCs, mostly from graft donor cells, obtained 180 days after TCRalphabeta/CD19-depleted stem cell transplant. The receptors shown here come from a male patient under 18 who had a stem cell transplant for acute lymphoblastic leukemia, so the T cells may come from the graft donor.

At least ten counts were recorded for this clonotype. The V and J genes are TRBV10-3 and TRBJ2-7; D is possibly TRBD1 (6 bases). The CDR3 runs 11 residues. CDR1 and CDR2 from the germline V gene are ENHRY and SYGVKD. Trimming cost V 8 bases and J 13 bases, with 18 bases left between them. The CDR3 is CAIEGSQGTYF. The CDR3 DNA is TGTGCCATCGAAGGTAGTCAGGGGACCTACTTC.

There are many counts of this clonotype. The V gene is TRBV12-3 or TRBV12-4, the J gene TRBJ2-7; possible D gene TRBD1, 6 bases. Trimming pared 5 bases from V and 2 bases from J, leaving 19 bases between. CDR3 size: 16 residues. CDR3 bases: TGTGCCAGCAGTCCTCTCTCGGCAGGGGTCCCCTACGAGCAGTACTTC. This gives the protein CASSPLSAGVPYEQYF.

In its sample, this clonotype was seen a few times. The chain recombines TRBV9 with TRBJ2-2; D is unclear. The V end lost 2 bases, the J end lost 2 bases, and 10 bases lay between the germline ends. The CDR3 totals 15 residues. Per the germline V gene, CDR1 is SGDLS and CDR2 is YYNGEE. CDR3 sequence: CASSVVAANTGELFF. The CDR3 DNA reads as TGTGCCAGCAGCGTTGTTGCGGCAAACACCGGGGAGCTGTTTTTT.

Of note for this clonotype: This may stem from a read error, because a much larger clone lies one nucleotide away. The chain is built from TRBV21-1 and TRBJ2-2; TRBD1, as called in the table, went unchecked against the DNA. TRBV21-1 constitutes a pseudogene. The CDR3 has 16 amino acids. This CDR3 is CATQDQERSNTGELFF. The CDR3 DNA is TGTGCCACCCAGGACCAGGAACGATCGAACACCGGGGAGCTGTTTTTT.

Many counts were recorded for this clonotype. This chain joins TRBV12-5 and TRBJ2-1, with 10 bases fitting TRBD2. This CDR3 contains 14 residues. Per the germline V gene, CDR1 is LGHNT and CDR2 is FRNRAP. J was trimmed by 3 bases and V by 5 bases; bases with no gene match: 1. The CDR3 loop is CASGERGGYNEQFF. The CDR3 bases are TGTGCTAGTGGTGAGCGGGGGGGCTACAATGAGCAGTTCTTC.

This clonotype appeared many times. V is TRBV25-1 and J is TRBJ2-7, with 8 bases matching TRBD2. Germline assignment: CDR1 MGHDK and CDR2 SYGVNS. CDR3 length: 14 residues. V lost 5 bases, J lost 6 bases, and 9 bases stayed unmatched. CDR3 residues: CASSLAGYLGEQYF. CDR3 coding DNA: TGTGCCAGCAGTTTAGCGGGGTATCTAGGCGAGCAGTACTTC.

This clonotype was counted ten times or more. The genes are TRBV5-5 and TRBJ2-1, with 7 bases aligning to TRBD2. Germline-derived CDR1 and CDR2 are SGHKS and YYEKEE (reference sequence). The CDR3 loop spans 15 amino acids. V dropped 7 bases and J dropped 1; count of bases not matched to a gene: 8. CDR3 nucleotides: TGTGCCAGCGGCGGGTTCGGGGGGTCCTACAATGAGCAGTTCTTC. It translates to CASGGFGGSYNEQFF.

Comments on this clonotype: Since a much larger clone is just one base distant, this may be a read error. The chain recombines TRBV3-1 with TRBJ2-1; D is ambiguous. Germline V gene data show CDR1 as LGHDT and CDR2 as YNNKEL (reference sequence). The CDR3 runs 15 residues. The CDR3: CAGSQDFTLYNEQFF. Written as DNA, the CDR3 is TGTGCCGGCAGCCAAGATTTCACATTATACAATGAGCAGTTCTTC.